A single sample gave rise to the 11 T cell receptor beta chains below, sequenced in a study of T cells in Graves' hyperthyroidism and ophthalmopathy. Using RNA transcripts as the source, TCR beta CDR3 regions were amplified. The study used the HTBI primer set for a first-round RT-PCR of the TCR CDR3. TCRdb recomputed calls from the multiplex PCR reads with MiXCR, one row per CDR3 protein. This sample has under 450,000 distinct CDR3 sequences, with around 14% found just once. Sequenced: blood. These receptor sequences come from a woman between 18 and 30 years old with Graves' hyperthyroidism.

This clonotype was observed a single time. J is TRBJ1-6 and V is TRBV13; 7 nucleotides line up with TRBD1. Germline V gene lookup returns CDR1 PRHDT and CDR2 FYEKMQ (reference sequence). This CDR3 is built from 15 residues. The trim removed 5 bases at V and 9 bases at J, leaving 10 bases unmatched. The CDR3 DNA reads TGTGCCAGCAGCGCCGGACAGGCAATAGGTTCACCCCTCCACTTT. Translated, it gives CASSAGQAIGSPLHF.

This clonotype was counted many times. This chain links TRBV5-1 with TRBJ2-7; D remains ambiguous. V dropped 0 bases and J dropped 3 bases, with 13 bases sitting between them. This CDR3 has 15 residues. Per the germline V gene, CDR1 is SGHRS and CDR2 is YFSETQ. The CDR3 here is CASSLASTKSYEQYF. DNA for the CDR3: TGCGCCAGCAGCTTGGCGAGCACAAAAAGCTACGAGCAGTACTTC.

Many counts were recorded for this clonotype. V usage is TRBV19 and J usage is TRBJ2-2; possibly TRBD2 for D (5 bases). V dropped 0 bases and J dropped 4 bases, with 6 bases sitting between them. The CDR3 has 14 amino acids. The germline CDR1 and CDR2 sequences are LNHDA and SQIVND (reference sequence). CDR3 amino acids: CASSIDAGTGELFF. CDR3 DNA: TGTGCCAGTAGTATAGATGCGGGCACCGGGGAGCTGTTTTTT.

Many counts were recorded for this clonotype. The CDR3 here is CASILGGAIYNEQFF. In nucleotides, the CDR3 is TGTGCCAGCATCCTCGGGGGGGCCATCTACAATGAGCAGTTCTTC. J is TRBJ2-1 and V is TRBV12-3 or TRBV12-4; 8 nucleotides line up with TRBD2. The CDR3 extends over 15 amino acids. The ends lost 7 bases at V and 3 bases at J; junction bases unmatched: 8.

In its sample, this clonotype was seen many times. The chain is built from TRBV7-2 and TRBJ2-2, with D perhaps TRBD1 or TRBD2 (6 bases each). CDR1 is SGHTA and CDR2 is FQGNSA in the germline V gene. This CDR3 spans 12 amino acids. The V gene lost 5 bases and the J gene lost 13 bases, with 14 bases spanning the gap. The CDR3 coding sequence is TGTGCCAGCAGCGTAGAGGGGGGAAGGCTGTTTTTT. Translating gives CASSVEGGRLFF.

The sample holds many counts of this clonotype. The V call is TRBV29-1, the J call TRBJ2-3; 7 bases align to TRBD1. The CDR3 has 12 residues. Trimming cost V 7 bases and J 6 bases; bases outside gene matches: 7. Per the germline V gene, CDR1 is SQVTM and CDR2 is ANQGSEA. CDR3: CSARGNGDTQYF. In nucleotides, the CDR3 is TGCAGCGCCAGGGGGAATGGGGATACGCAGTATTTT.

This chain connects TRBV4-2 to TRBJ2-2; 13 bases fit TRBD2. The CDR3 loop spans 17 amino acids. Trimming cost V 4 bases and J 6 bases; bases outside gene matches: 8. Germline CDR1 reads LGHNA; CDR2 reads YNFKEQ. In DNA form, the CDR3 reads TGTGCCAGCAGCCTACTAGCGGGAGGGCTTCACTCCGGGGAGCTGTTTTTT. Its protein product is CASSLLAGGLHSGELFF.

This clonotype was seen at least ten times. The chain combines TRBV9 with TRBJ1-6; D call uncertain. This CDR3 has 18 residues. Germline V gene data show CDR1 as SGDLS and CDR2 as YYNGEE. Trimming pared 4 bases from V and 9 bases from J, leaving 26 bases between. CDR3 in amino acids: CASSPFPDSLRLGSPLHF. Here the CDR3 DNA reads TGTGCCAGCAGCCCTTTTCCCGACTCTCTCCGGTTGGGTTCACCCCTCCACTTT.

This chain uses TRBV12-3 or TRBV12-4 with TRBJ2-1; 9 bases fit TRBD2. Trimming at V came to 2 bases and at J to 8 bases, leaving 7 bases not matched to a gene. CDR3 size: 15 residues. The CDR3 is CASSLRLAASDEQFF. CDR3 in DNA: TGTGCCAGCAGTTTACGACTAGCGGCGAGCGATGAGCAGTTCTTC.

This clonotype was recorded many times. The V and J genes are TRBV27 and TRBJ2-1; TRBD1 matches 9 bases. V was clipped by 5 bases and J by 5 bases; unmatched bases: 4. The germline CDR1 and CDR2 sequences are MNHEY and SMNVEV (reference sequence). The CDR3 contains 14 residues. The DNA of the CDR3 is TGTGCCAGCAGTAGCCGGACAGGGGACAATGAGCAGTTCTTC. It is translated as CASSSRTGDNEQFF.

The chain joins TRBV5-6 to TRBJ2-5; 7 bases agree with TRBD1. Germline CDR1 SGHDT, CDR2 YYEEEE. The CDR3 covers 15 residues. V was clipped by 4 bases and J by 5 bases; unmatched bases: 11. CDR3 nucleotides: TGTGCCAGCAGCGATGGGACAGTTGGAAGGGAGACCCAGTACTTC. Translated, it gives CASSDGTVGRETQYF.